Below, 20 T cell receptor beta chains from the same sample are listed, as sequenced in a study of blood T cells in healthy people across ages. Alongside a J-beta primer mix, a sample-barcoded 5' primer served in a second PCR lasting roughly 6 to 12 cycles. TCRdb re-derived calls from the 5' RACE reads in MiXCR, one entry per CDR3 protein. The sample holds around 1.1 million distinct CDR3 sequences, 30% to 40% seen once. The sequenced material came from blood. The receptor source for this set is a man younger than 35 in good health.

The DNA of the CDR3 is TGTGCCAGCAGTGTCGGGAATATAGGAGGCTACACCTTC. Encoded protein: CASSVGNIGGYTF. The chain has TRBV25-1 and TRBJ1-2; D is ambiguous. Trimming cost V 4 bases and J 8 bases, with 14 bases left between them. The CDR3 covers 13 residues. Germline V gene data show CDR1 as MGHDK and CDR2 as SYGVNS.

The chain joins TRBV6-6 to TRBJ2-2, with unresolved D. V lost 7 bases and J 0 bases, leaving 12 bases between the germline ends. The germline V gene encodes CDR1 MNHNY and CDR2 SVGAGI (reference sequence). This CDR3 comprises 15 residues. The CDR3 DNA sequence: TGTGCCAGCACTGGAAGGACGGCGAACACCGGGGAGCTGTTTTTT. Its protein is CASTGRTANTGELFF.

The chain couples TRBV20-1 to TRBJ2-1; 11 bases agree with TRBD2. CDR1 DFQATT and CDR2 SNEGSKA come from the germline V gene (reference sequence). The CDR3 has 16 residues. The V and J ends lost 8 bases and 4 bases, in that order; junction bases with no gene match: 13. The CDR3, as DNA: TGCAGTACCTTAAATCCCCTAGCGGGGGGTTACAATGAGCAGTTCTTC. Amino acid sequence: CSTLNPLAGGYNEQFF.

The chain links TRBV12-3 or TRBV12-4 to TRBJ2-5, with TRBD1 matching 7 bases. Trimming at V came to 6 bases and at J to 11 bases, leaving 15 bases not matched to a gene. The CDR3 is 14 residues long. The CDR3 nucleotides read TGTGCCAGCAGGGACAGGAGCAACTACAATGAGCAGTACTTC. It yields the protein CASRDRSNYNEQYF.

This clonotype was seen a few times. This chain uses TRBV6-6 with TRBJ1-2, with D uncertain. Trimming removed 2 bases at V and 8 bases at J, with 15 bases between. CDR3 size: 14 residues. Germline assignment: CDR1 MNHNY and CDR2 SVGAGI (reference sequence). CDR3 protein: CASSYPAGLRGYTF. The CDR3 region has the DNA TGTGCCAGCAGTTACCCAGCCGGGTTGAGGGGCTACACCTTC.

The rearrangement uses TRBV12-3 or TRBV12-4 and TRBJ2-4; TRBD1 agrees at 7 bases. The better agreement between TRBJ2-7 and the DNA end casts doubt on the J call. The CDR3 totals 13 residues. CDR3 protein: CATRDSTTYEQYF. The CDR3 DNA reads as TGTGCCACCCGGGACAGTACCACGTACGAGCAGTACTTC.

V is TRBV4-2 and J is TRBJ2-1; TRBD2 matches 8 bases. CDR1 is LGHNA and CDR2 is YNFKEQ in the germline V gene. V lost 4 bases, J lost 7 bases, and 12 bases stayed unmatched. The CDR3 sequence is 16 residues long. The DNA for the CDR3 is TGTGCCAGCAGCCCCTCGCCGGGGGGGCCGGGGAATGAGCAGTTCTTC. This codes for CASSPSPGGPGNEQFF.

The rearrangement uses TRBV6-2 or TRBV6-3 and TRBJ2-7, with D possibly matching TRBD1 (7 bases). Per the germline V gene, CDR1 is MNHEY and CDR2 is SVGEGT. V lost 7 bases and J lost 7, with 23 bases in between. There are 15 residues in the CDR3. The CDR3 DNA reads TGTGCCAGCACCCCCGCGGGACAGAGTTACAATGAGCAGTACTTC. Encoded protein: CASTPAGQSYNEQYF.

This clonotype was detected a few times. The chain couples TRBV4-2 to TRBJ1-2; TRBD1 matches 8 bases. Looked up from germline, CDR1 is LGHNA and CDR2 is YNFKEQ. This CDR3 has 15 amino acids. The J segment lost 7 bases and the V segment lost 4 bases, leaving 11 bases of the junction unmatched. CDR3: CASSPIMDRVRGYTF. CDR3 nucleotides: TGTGCCAGCAGCCCCATAATGGACAGGGTGCGTGGCTACACCTTC.

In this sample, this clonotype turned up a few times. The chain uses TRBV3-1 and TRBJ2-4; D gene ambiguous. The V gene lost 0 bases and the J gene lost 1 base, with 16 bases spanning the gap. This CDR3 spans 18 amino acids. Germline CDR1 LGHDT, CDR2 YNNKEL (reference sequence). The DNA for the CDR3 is TGTGCCAGCAGCCAAGAGTATTCCGTGGTTTTGGCCAAAAACATTCAGTACTTC. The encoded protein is CASSQEYSVVLAKNIQYF.

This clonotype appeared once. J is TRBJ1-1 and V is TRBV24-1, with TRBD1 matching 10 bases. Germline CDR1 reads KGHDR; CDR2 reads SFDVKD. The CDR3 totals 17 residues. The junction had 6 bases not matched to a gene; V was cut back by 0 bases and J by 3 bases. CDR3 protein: CATSDLQEGTGDTEAFF. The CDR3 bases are TGTGCCACCAGTGATTTGCAAGAGGGGACAGGGGACACTGAAGCTTTCTTT.

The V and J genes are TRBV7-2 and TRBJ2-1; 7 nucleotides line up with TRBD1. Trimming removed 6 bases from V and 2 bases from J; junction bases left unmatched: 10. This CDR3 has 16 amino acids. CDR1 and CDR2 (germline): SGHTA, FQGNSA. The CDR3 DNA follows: TGTGCCAGCAGTCGAACCGGGACAGAGACCTACAATGAGCAGTTCTTC. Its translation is CASSRTGTETYNEQFF.

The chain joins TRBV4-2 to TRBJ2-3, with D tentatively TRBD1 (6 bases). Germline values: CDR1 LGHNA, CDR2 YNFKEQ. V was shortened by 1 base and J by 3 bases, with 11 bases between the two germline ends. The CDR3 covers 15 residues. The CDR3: CASSQAGGSTDTQYF. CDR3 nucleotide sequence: TGTGCCAGCAGCCAAGCTGGGGGCTCAACAGATACGCAGTATTTT.

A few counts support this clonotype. CDR3 sequence reads: CASSEDSWTEAFF. The CDR3 coding sequence is TGTGCCAGCAGTGAGGACAGTTGGACTGAAGCTTTCTTT. The chain links TRBV6-4 to TRBJ1-1; tentatively, D is TRBD1 (6 bases). The CDR3 sequence is 13 residues long. Germline V gene sequence: CDR1 MRHNA, CDR2 SNTAGT. Between the trimmed V and J ends, which lost 3 bases and 5 bases, there was a span of 10 bases.

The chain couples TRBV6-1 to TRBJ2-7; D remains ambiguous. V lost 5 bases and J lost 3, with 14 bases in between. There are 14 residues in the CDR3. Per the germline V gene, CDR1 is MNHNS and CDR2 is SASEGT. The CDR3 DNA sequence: TGTGCCAGCAGTACCGGGCCCCGGGTCTACGAGCAGTACTTC. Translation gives CASSTGPRVYEQYF.

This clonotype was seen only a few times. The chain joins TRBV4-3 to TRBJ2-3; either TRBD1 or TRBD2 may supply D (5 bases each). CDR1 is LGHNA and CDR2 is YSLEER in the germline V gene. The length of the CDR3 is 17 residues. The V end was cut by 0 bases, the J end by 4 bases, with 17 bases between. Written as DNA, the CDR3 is TGCGCCAGCAGCCAAGAACCGGGACCCCCTTTGTCAGATACGCAGTATTTT. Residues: CASSQEPGPPLSDTQYF.

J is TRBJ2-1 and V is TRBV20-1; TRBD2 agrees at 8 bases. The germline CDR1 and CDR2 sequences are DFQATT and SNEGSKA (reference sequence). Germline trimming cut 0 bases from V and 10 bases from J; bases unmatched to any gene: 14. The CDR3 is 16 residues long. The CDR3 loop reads CSARDPIGGGTYEQFF. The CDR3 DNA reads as TGCAGTGCTAGAGACCCTATCGGGGGGGGGACCTACGAGCAGTTCTTC.

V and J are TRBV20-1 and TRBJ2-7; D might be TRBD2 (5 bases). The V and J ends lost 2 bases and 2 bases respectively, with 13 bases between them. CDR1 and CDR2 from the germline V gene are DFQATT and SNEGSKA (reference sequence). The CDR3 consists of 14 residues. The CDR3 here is CSARSPEGTYEQYF. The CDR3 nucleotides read TGCAGTGCTAGATCCCCAGAGGGAACCTACGAGCAGTACTTC.

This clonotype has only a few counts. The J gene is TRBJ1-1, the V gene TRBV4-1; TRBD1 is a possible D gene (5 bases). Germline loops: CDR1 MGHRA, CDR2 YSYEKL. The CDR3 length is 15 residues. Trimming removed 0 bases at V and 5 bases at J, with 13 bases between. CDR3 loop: CASSQDQGPWTEAFF. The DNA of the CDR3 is TGCGCCAGCAGCCAAGATCAGGGCCCGTGGACTGAAGCTTTCTTT.

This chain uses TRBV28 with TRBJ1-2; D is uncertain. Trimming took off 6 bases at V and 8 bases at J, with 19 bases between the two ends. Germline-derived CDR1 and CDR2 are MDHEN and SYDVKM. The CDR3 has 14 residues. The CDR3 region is CASRPLRRILGYTF. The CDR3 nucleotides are TGTGCCAGCAGGCCCCTTCGGCGGATCTTGGGCTACACCTTC.